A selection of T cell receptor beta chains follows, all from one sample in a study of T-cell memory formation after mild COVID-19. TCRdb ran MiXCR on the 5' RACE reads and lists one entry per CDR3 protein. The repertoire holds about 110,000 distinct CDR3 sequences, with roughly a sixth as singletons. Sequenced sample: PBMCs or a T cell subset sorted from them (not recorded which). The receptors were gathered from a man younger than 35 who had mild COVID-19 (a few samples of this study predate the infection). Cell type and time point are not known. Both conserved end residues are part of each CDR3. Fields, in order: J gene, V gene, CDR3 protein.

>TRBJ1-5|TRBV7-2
CASSLEFGRSHQPQHF
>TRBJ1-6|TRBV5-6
CASSLAGSSSYNSPLHF
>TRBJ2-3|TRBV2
CASSREGPRVGTQYF
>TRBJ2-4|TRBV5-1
CASSFSRQNIQYF
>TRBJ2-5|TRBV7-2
CASSFQGTQETQYF
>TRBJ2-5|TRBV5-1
CASSLGGASETQYF
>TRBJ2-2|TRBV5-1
CASSYTDRGTGELFF
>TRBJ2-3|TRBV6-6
CASSYSKRPPSETDTQYF
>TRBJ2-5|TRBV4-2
CASSQERRGDLQETQYF
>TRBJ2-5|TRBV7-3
CASRKTASETQYF
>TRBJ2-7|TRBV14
CASSQDMVLAGSYEQYF
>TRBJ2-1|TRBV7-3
CASSLRQGADEQFF
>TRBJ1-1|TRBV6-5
CASTQWKGGAEAFF
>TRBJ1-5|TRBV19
CASSIVGAERRQPQHF
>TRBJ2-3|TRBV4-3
CASSQEPFTDTQYF
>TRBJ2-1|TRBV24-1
CATSALDRGSNEQFF
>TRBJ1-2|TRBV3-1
CASSYTAFEGYTF
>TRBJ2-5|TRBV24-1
CATSDDTRVQETQYF
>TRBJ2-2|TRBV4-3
CASSQLLGGELFF
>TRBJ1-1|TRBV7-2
CASSFTMNTEAFF
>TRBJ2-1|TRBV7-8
CASSLVGSGGSNEQFF
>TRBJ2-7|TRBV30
CAWSVLIGVEQYF
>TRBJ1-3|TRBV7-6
CASSQRAGAGNTIYF
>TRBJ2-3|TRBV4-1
CASSKSALLIRDGVTDTQYF
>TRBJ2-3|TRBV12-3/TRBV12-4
CASSLSRSTDTQYF
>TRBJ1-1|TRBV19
CASSLKGMDTEAFF
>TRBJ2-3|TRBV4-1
CASRQGRGRTDTQYF
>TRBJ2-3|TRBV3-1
CASSQNFVRADTQYF
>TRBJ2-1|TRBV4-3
CASSHPTRQGGYNEQFF
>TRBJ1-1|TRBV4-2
CASSQEYSLNTEAFF
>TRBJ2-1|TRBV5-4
CASSWTSGGRLDEQFF
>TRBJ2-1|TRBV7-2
CASSLRGPQITSYNEQFF
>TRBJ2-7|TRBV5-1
CASSLMGDEQYF
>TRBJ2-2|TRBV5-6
CASSLGPERGGELFF